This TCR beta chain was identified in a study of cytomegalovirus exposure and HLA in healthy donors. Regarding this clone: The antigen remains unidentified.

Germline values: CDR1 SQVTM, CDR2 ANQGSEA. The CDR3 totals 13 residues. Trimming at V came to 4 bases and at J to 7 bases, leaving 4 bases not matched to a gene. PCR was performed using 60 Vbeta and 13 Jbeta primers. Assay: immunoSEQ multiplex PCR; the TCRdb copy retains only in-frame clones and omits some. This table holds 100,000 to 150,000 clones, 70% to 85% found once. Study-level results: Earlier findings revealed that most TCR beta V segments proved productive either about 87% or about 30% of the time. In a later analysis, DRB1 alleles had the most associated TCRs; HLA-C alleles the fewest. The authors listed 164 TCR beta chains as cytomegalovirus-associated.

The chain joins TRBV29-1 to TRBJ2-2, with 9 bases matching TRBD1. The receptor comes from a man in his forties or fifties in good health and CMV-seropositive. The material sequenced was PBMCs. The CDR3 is CSVGQGVIGELFF. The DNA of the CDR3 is TGCAGCGTTGGACAGGGGGTTATCGGGGAGCTGTTTTTT.